A selection of T cell receptor beta chains follows, all from one sample in a study of blood T cell repertoires in COVID-19. Generated by immunoSEQ multiplex PCR, the TCRdb table keeps only in-frame clones and is missing some. Of over 200,000 clones in the sample, approximately 78% are singletons; the top ten hold less than 15%. Material for sequencing was peripheral blood. The receptors here all came from a woman between 40 and 55 years old with acute or convalescent COVID-19. CDR3s include the opening cysteine and the closing phenylalanine or tryptophan. D genes are given only for firm matches. Clone size is stated in some rows and not others, as once, few, many or a class when expanded.

TRBV7-9	NA	TRBJ1-2	NA	CASSLSGMGNGYTF	TGTGCCAGCAGCTTGTCAGGGATGGGCAATGGCTACACCTTC
TRBV11-1	NA	TRBJ2-4	TRBD2	CASSPTGLADIQYF	TGTGCCAGCAGCCCCACCGGACTAGCGGACATTCAGTACTTC
TRBV5-4	NA	TRBJ1-1	NA	CASSSNTQRKAFF	TGTGCCAGCAGCTCCAATACTCAGAGGAAGGCTTTCTTT
TRBV10-3	NA	TRBJ2-5	TRBD1	CAISESLGGDRETQYF	TGTGCCATCAGTGAGTCTTTAGGAGGGGACAGGGAGACCCAGTACTTC
TRBV11-2	NA	TRBJ2-3	NA	CASSLELADTQYF	TGTGCCAGCAGCCTCGAGCTGGCAGATACGCAGTATTTT
TRBV5-1	NA	TRBJ2-1	TRBD2	CASSLGTSGAYNEQFF	TGCGCCAGCAGCTTGGGGACTAGCGGGGCGTACAATGAGCAGTTCTTC
TRBV27	NA	TRBJ2-7	TRBD2	CASSSIRTSDDEQYF	TGTGCCAGCAGTTCTATCAGGACTAGCGACGACGAGCAGTACTTC
TRBV5-1	NA	TRBJ2-5	TRBD1	CASSARTGGRETQYF	TGCGCCAGCAGCGCTAGGACAGGGGGGCGAGAGACCCAGTACTTC
TRBV10-3	NA	TRBJ2-7	TRBD2	CAISLTSDSYEQYF	TGTGCCATCAGTCTAACTAGCGACTCCTACGAGCAGTACTTC
TRBV6-6	NA	TRBJ2-7	NA	CASSLPGYEQYF	TGTGCCAGCAGTCTCCCCGGCTACGAGCAGTACTTC
TRBV20-1	NA	TRBJ2-1	TRBD2	CSASVNAGGIYNEQFF	TGCAGTGCTAGTGTAAACGCGGGAGGAATATACAATGAGCAGTTCTTC
TRBV19	NA	TRBJ1-6	NA	CASRQANSPLHF	TGTGCCAGTAGACAGGCCAATTCACCCCTCCACTTT
TRBV7-3	NA	TRBJ2-2	NA	CASSLSPPGGANTGELFF	TGTGCCAGCAGCTTATCCCCCCCCGGCGGGGCGAACACCGGGGAGCTGTTTTTT
TRBV4-1	NA	TRBJ2-7	TRBD1	CASSQALTGPYEQYF	TGCGCCAGCAGCCAAGCTTTGACAGGGCCCTACGAGCAGTACTTC
TRBV7-8	once	TRBJ2-7	NA	CASSFPGQAYEQYF	TGTGCCAGCAGCTTCCCGGGACAAGCCTACGAGCAGTACTTC
TRBV12-5	NA	TRBJ1-4	NA	CASGSPGSSMQLYEKLFF	TGTGCTAGTGGTTCCCCAGGCAGTTCTATGCAACTGTATGAAAAACTGTTTTTT
TRBV29-1	NA	TRBJ1-1	NA	CSVEVPGGGRGTEAFF	TGCAGCGTTGAAGTCCCCGGGGGGGGACGGGGCACTGAAGCTTTCTTT
TRBV30	once	TRBJ1-1	NA	CAWNPGHANTEAFF	TGTGCCTGGAACCCGGGACACGCCAACACTGAAGCTTTCTTT
TRBV7-3	NA	TRBJ2-2	NA	CASSLYGRDAGELFF	TGTGCCAGCAGCCTTTACGGTCGGGATGCCGGGGAGCTGTTTTTT
TRBV5-1	NA	TRBJ1-4	NA	CASSREGVNEKLFF	TGCGCCAGCAGCCGCGAGGGGGTTAATGAAAAACTGTTTTTT
TRBV7-2	many	TRBJ2-7	TRBD1	CASSARDSSYEQYF	TGTGCCAGCAGCGCCAGGGACAGCTCCTACGAGCAGTACTTC
TRBV3-1/TRBV3-2	NA	TRBJ1-1	NA	CASSQLSGEAFF	TGTGCCAGCAGCCAACTCTCAGGGGAAGCTTTCTTT
TRBV3-1/TRBV3-2	NA	TRBJ1-2	TRBD1	CASSQFAGQGGYTF	TGTGCCAGCAGCCAATTTGCCGGACAGGGGGGGTACACCTTC
TRBV27	NA	TRBJ2-1	NA	CASSFGGQYNEQFF	TGTGCCAGCAGTTTCGGGGGGCAGTACAATGAGCAGTTCTTC
TRBV6-5	few	TRBJ2-3	TRBD2	CASSYSFLAGYTQYF	TGTGCCAGCAGTTACTCCTTTTTAGCGGGCTATACGCAGTATTTT
TRBV6-2/TRBV6-3	NA	TRBJ2-3	NA	CASSTMDFYTQYF	TGTGCCAGCAGCACGATGGACTTTTATACGCAGTATTTT
TRBV5-1	NA	TRBJ1-2	NA	CASSLLQGEGYTF	TGCGCCAGCAGCTTGCTACAGGGAGAAGGCTACACCTTC
TRBV4-3	NA	TRBJ2-2	NA	CASSQDAEAGELFF	TGCGCCAGCAGCCAAGATGCGGAGGCCGGGGAGCTGTTTTTT
TRBV19	few	TRBJ1-5	TRBD1	CATRTGGHNQPQHF	TGTGCCACCCGGACAGGGGGGCACAATCAGCCCCAGCATTTT
TRBV7-2	once	TRBJ2-5	TRBD2	CASSFSTSGRAEYF	TGTGCCAGCAGCTTTTCGACTAGCGGGAGGGCCGAGTACTTC
TRBV6-2/TRBV6-3	NA	TRBJ2-1	TRBD2	CASSPRTSGGPTNEQFF	TGTGCCAGCAGTCCGAGGACTAGCGGGGGGCCTACCAATGAGCAGTTCTTC
TRBV7-9	NA	TRBJ1-1	NA	CASSLASVATEAFF	TGTGCCAGCAGCTTAGCTTCGGTTGCCACTGAAGCTTTCTTT
TRBV4-1	few	TRBJ1-1	NA	CASSQDRASNTEAFF	TGCGCCAGCAGCCAAGATCGAGCTTCGAACACTGAAGCTTTCTTT
TRBV5-6	NA	TRBJ2-3	NA	CASSLRGTSTDTQYF	TGTGCCAGCAGCTTGAGGGGAACTAGCACAGATACGCAGTATTTT
TRBV7-2	NA	TRBJ2-5	NA	CASSLGGRQETQYF	TGTGCCAGCAGCTTAGGGGGGCGGCAAGAGACCCAGTACTTC
TRBV6-1	NA	TRBJ1-1	NA	CASSEVQGKTEAFF	TGTGCCAGCAGTGAGGTGCAGGGGAAGACTGAAGCTTTCTTT
TRBV10-2	NA	TRBJ1-4	NA	CASSDKLNEKLFF	TGCGCCAGCAGTGACAAACTAAATGAAAAACTGTTTTTT
TRBV12-5	NA	TRBJ1-2	TRBD1	CASGDDREEGYGYTF	TGTGCTAGTGGTGATGACAGGGAGGAGGGCTATGGCTACACCTTC
TRBV24-1	NA	TRBJ2-3	TRBD2	CATSEPSGGLTDTQYF	TGTGCCACCAGTGAGCCTAGCGGGGGCCTCACAGATACGCAGTATTTT
TRBV9	NA	TRBJ1-2	TRBD1	CASSVDRGDGYTF	TGTGCCAGCAGCGTAGACAGGGGAGATGGCTACACCTTC
TRBV10-1	NA	TRBJ2-1	TRBD2	CASSQLANSYNEQFF	TGCGCCAGCAGTCAACTAGCGAACTCCTACAATGAGCAGTTCTTC
TRBV14	NA	TRBJ1-2	TRBD1	CASSQAWTGARNGYTF	TGTGCCAGCAGCCAAGCCTGGACAGGGGCGAGGAATGGCTACACCTTC
TRBV10-2	NA	TRBJ2-5	NA	CASSSTQGTQYF	TGCGCCAGCAGCTCTACCCAGGGGACCCAGTACTTC
TRBV6-5	few	TRBJ1-4	TRBD1	CASSLGQGGEKLFF	TGTGCCAGCAGTCTGGGACAGGGTGGTGAAAAACTGTTTTTT
TRBV9	NA	TRBJ2-5	TRBD1	CASSARDRGKWETQYF	TGTGCCAGCAGCGCCAGGGACAGGGGAAAATGGGAGACCCAGTACTTC
TRBV11-2	NA	TRBJ2-7	TRBD1	CASSSAQPGTGAGEQYF	TGTGCCAGCAGCTCAGCCCAACCCGGGACAGGGGCAGGGGAGCAGTACTTC
TRBV19	NA	TRBJ2-7	TRBD1	CASSRDRFGEQYF	TGTGCCAGCAGTAGGGACAGGTTTGGAGAGCAGTACTTC
TRBV7-9	NA	TRBJ2-1	NA	CASSLAGRGDEQFF	TGTGCCAGCAGCTTAGCGGGGAGAGGCGATGAGCAGTTCTTC
TRBV6-4	NA	TRBJ1-4	TRBD1	CASSDSRQGREKLFF	TGTGCCAGCAGTGACTCACGACAGGGTAGGGAAAAACTGTTTTTT
TRBV7-2	NA	TRBJ2-6	NA	CASSPYLGANVLTF	TGTGCCAGCAGCCCCTACCTTGGGGCCAACGTCCTGACTTTC
TRBV10-3	NA	TRBJ2-5	NA	CAISRDQETQYF	TGTGCCATCTCTCGAGATCAAGAGACCCAGTACTTC
TRBV6-5	NA	TRBJ2-7	TRBD1	CASNRGTGRSYEQYF	TGTGCCAGCAACCGAGGGACAGGGAGATCCTACGAGCAGTACTTC
TRBV30	NA	TRBJ2-1	TRBD2	CAWSNPGTSGEDNEQFF	TGTGCCTGGAGTAATCCCGGGACTAGCGGGGAGGACAATGAGCAGTTCTTC
TRBV27	NA	TRBJ1-1	NA	CASSLRGTEAFF	TGTGCCAGCAGTTTACGGGGCACTGAAGCTTTCTTT